The present entry profiles one T cell receptor beta chain with its context. The study drew its donors from healthy HIV-negative adults without recent acute infections or vaccinations. The data belong to a study of shared clonotypes between healthy human individuals. Study background: Used for every donor were three CD4 naive, three CD4 memory, two CD8 naive and one CD8 memory plate.

Some clones are missing from TCRdb's copy, which holds only in-frame ones; the method was immunoSEQ multiplex PCR. The data hold roughly 2.4 million clones, with more than 90% observed a single time. CDR1 and CDR2 (germline): LNHDA, SQIVND (reference sequence). The CDR3 runs 17 residues. Trimming took 1 base from V and 8 from J, leaving 21 bases between them. This clonotype originated in a man younger than 35 in good health. This chain connects TRBV19 to TRBJ2-1; D tentatively fits TRBD1 or TRBD2 (5 bases each). The sample taken for sequencing was naive CD4+ T cells sorted from blood. Documented subset: CD45RA+ positively selected. The CDR3 sequence: CASSIGQGTGVADEQFF. The CDR3 coding sequence is TGTGCCAGTAGTATAGGACAAGGGACGGGCGTCGCCGATGAGCAGTTCTTC. The entire variable domain, with the rest obtained from reference TRBV19 and TRBJ2-1, is as follows: DGGITQSPKYLFRKEGQNVTLSCEQNLNHDAMYWYRQDPGQGLRLIYYSQIVNDFQKGDIAEGYSVSREKKESFPLTVTSAQKNPTAFYLCASSIGQGTGVADEQFFGPGTRLTVL.